This TCR beta chain was retrieved from a study of CD8 T cells in ankylosing spondylitis. Overall study results and limits: Disease-linked clones reportedly concentrated significantly in matched ankylosing spondylitis synovial fluid. The authors found the disease-linked clones to be CD8+ and relatively rare in peripheral blood. Roughly eight highly homologous variants made up a TCR beta motif that seemed to typify ankylosing spondylitis blood. Prior literature has documented some motif variants in synovial fluid and blood from reactive arthritis.

The CDR3 loop spans 16 amino acids. The germline gives CDR1 SEHNR, CDR2 FQNEAQ (reference sequence). V was cut by 5 bases and J by 2 bases, with 18 bases left in between. About this clonotype itself: Its antigen is as yet unknown.

Preparation of TCR beta libraries was done by quantitative 5'-RACE with molecular barcodes. TCRdb ran MiXCR on the 5' RACE reads and lists one entry per CDR3 protein. The table has fewer than 450,000 distinct CDR3 sequences, roughly 18% seen once; the top ten hold approximately 0.97%. The chain is built from TRBV7-9 and TRBJ1-2, with D tentatively TRBD1 (6 bases). The specimen was blood, either unsorted or a sorted T cell fraction (not recorded which). The sequence came from a male donor with ankylosing spondylitis. The CDR3 reads CASSGYRDKRNYGYTF. The CDR3 nucleotides are TGTGCCAGCAGCGGATACCGGGACAAAAGGAACTATGGCTACACCTTC.